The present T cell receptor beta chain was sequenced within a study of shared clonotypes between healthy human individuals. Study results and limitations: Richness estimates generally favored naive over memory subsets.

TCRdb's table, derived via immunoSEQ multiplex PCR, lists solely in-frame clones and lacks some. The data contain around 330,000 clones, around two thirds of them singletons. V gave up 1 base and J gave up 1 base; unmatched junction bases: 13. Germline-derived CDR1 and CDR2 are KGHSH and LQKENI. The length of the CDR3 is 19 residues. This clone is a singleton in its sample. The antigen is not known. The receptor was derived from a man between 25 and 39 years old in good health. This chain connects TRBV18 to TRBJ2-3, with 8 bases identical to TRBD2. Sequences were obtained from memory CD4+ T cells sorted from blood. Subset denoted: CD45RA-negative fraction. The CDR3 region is CASSPLGGSGTAGTDTQYF. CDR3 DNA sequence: TGTGCCAGCTCACCACTCGGGGGTAGCGGGACCGCCGGCACAGATACGCAGTATTTT.